This T cell receptor beta chain stems from a study of tumor-infiltrating lymphocytes in localized non-small cell lung cancer. Broader study findings: Immunotypes IM1 and IM2 had similar TCR-derived T-cell fractions.

For this clone: What it binds is not known.

The protocol was immunoSEQ multiplex PCR, while the TCRdb copy is restricted to in-frame clones and leaves out a portion. The sample lists about 3,000 clones; approximately 48% were seen once. The CDR3 covers 14 residues. Per germline, CDR1 SQVTM and CDR2 ANQGSEA. J gave up 0 bases and V 7 bases, and 3 bases lay outside the gene matches. The specimen was uninvolved lung tissue not adjacent to the tumor. The chain employs TRBV29-1 and TRBJ2-2, with TRBD2 matching 9 bases. This TCR was sampled from a human donor with non-small cell lung cancer. The CDR3 region is CSARLAANTGELFF. Here the CDR3 DNA reads TGCAGCGCCCGACTAGCGGCGAACACCGGGGAGCTGTTTTTT.